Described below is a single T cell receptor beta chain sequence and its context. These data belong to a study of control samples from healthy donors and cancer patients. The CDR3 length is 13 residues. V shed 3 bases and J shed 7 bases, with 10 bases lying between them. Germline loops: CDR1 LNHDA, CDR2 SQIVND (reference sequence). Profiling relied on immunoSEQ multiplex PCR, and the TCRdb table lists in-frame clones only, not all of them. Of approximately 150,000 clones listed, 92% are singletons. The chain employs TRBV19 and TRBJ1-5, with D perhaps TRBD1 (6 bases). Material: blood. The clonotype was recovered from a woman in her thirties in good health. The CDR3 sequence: CASSIWGHQPQHF. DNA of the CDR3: TGTGCCAGTAGTATTTGGGGGCACCAGCCCCAGCATTTT. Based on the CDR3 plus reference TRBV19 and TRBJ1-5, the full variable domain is DGGITQSPKYLFRKEGQNVTLSCEQNLNHDAMYWYRQDPGQGLRLIYYSQIVNDFQKGDIAEGYSVSREKKESFPLTVTSAQKNPTAFYLCASSIWGHQPQHFGDGTRLSIL.